The next 22 T cell receptor beta chains were all read from a single sample in a study of shared T cell receptors in the human thymus. Data came from immunoSEQ multiplex PCR; TCRdb stores just in-frame clones and leaves some out. The sample consists of around 340,000 clones, 85% to 95% of them appearing once. Sequencing used thymocytes. All receptors come from a human donor.

This rearrangement joins TRBV2 to TRBJ1-2; unclear D gene. The CDR3 runs to 10 residues. The germline V gene encodes CDR1 SNHLY and CDR2 FYNNEI. Between the trimmed V and J ends, which lost 10 bases and 6 bases, there was a span of 9 bases. The CDR3 spells CATPRDGYTF. CDR3 nucleotide sequence: TGTGCCACCCCTCGGGATGGCTACACCTTC.

As to this clone: Different DNA sequences within this sample yield the same CDR3. This chain joins TRBV28 and TRBJ1-5; D is undetermined. Germline lookup yields CDR1 MDHEN and CDR2 SYDVKM. V gave up 6 bases and J gave up 4 bases, with 4 bases separating them. CDR3 length equals 11 residues. The CDR3 DNA follows: TGTGCCAGCAGGTCAAATCAGCCCCAGCATTTT. Amino acids: CASRSNQPQHF.

This rearrangement joins TRBV27 to TRBJ2-4; a possible D gene is TRBD2 (6 bases). V was clipped by 6 bases and J by 3 bases, with 15 bases between them. The CDR3 extends over 15 amino acids. Germline V gives CDR1 MNHEY, CDR2 SMNVEV (reference sequence). The CDR3 coding sequence is TGTGCCAGCAGGGAGGGGTCTTTGGGCAAAAACATTCAGTACTTC. Translation gives CASREGSLGKNIQYF.

The CDR3: CASSSDRGHTEAFF. For the CDR3, the DNA is TGTGCCAGCAGTTCCGACAGGGGACACACTGAAGCTTTCTTT. The chain uses TRBV2 and TRBJ1-1; 8 bases match TRBD1. Germline V gene lookup returns CDR1 SNHLY and CDR2 FYNNEI. The CDR3 consists of 14 residues. V lost 5 bases, J lost 3 bases, and 5 bases stayed unmatched. Full variable domain (outside the CDR3, taken from reference TRBV2 and TRBJ1-1): EPEVTQTPSHQVTQMGQEVILRCVPISNHLYFYWYRQILGQKVEFLVSFYNNEISEKSEIFDDQFSVERPDGSNFTLKIRSTKLEDSAMYFCASSSDRGHTEAFFGQGTRLTVV.

The rearrangement links TRBV5-1 to TRBJ2-3; tentative D call: TRBD1 (5 bases). The CDR3 is 18 amino acids. Trimming stripped 1 base from V and 0 bases from J, with 18 bases between. Germline loops: CDR1 SGHRS, CDR2 YFSETQ. The CDR3 here is CASSLTAFLAGSTDTQYF. CDR3 nucleotides: TGCGCCAGCAGCTTGACTGCCTTCTTAGCAGGGAGCACAGATACGCAGTATTTT.

This rearrangement joins TRBV10-1 to TRBJ2-1, with D unclear. V was shortened by 10 bases and J by 0 bases, with 10 bases between the two germline ends. This CDR3 has 13 amino acids. Germline CDR1 is WNHNN and CDR2 is SYGVQD (reference sequence). The CDR3 DNA follows: TGCGCCACTAGTGGACCCTCCTACAATGAGCAGTTCTTC. Translating it yields CATSGPSYNEQFF.

This clone is a singleton in its sample. J is TRBJ1-1 and V is TRBV27; 7 bases fit TRBD1. This CDR3 contains 13 residues. Germline V lookup: CDR1 MNHEY, CDR2 SMNVEV (reference sequence). The junction had 5 bases not matched to a gene; V was cut back by 10 bases and J by 0 bases. The CDR3 region is CATKTGLNTEAFF. The CDR3 nucleotides read TGTGCCACCAAGACAGGGTTGAACACTGAAGCTTTCTTT.

V is TRBV7-9 and J is TRBJ2-1, with D uncertain. The CDR3 covers 14 residues. Per the germline V gene, CDR1 is SEHNR and CDR2 is FQNEAQ (reference sequence). Deletions cut 4 bases from V and 6 bases from J, with 13 bases between. DNA for the CDR3: TGTGCCAGCAGCTATAAACGGAGCGTCAATGAGCAGTTCTTC. Translated, it gives CASSYKRSVNEQFF.

The chain links TRBV7-9 to TRBJ2-3, with D unresolved. This CDR3 is built from 11 residues. Trimming removed 0 bases from V and 5 bases from J, with 0 bases in between. Germline lookup yields CDR1 SEHNR and CDR2 FQNEAQ (reference sequence). This CDR3 reads CASSLADTQYF. The CDR3 bases are TGTGCCAGCAGCTTAGCAGATACGCAGTATTTT.

This chain uses TRBV27 with TRBJ2-1, with D perhaps assigned TRBD1 or TRBD2 (5 bases each). There are 13 residues in the CDR3. Looked up from germline, CDR1 is MNHEY and CDR2 is SMNVEV (reference sequence). V lost 4 bases and J lost 4, with 8 bases in between. The CDR3: CASSSGPYNEQFF. CDR3 DNA: TGTGCCAGCAGTTCGGGACCGTACAATGAGCAGTTCTTC.

V usage is TRBV19 and J usage is TRBJ1-5; D is possibly TRBD1 (5 bases). Germline loops: CDR1 LNHDA, CDR2 SQIVND (reference sequence). CDR3 size: 14 residues. Trimming took 10 bases from V and 1 from J, leaving 14 bases between them. The CDR3 reads CATSAGRSNQPQHF. For the CDR3, the DNA is TGTGCCACCTCGGCGGGACGGAGCAATCAGCCCCAGCATTTT.

CDR3 in amino acids: CAWSVGGRAHEQFF. DNA for the CDR3: TGTGCCTGGAGTGTAGGTGGGAGGGCCCATGAGCAGTTCTTC. The genes are TRBV30 and TRBJ2-1; TRBD2 aligns across 7 bases. CDR1 is GTSNPN and CDR2 is SVGIG in the germline V gene (reference sequence). The CDR3 contains 14 residues. With 0 bases clipped from V and 8 bases from J, the junction kept 7 bases outside the gene matches.

The genes are TRBV28 and TRBJ1-2; D gene uncertain. Between the trimmed V and J ends, which lost 1 base and 4 bases, there was a span of 10 bases. CDR3 length: 14 residues. Looked up from germline, CDR1 is MDHEN and CDR2 is SYDVKM. The CDR3 is CASSLFRSPYGYTF. CDR3 in DNA: TGTGCCAGCAGTTTATTTCGCTCCCCCTATGGCTACACCTTC.

V is TRBV28 and J is TRBJ1-2, with D tentatively TRBD1 (5 bases). The CDR3 is 15 amino acids. V lost 0 bases and J lost 0, with 8 bases in between. Germline lookup yields CDR1 MDHEN and CDR2 SYDVKM. This CDR3 is CASSLWRQSNYGYTF. The DNA for the CDR3 is TGTGCCAGCAGTTTATGGCGACAGTCTAACTATGGCTACACCTTC.

The chain has TRBV27 and TRBJ1-1, with TRBD1 as a possible D gene (6 bases). Looked up from germline, CDR1 is MNHEY and CDR2 is SMNVEV (reference sequence). The CDR3 contains 14 residues. Trimming shortened V by 2 bases and J by 3 bases, and 10 bases separated the two germline ends. Here the CDR3 reads CASSLEQGDTEAFF. In nucleotides, the CDR3 is TGTGCCAGCAGTTTAGAACAGGGAGACACTGAAGCTTTCTTT.

This clone was observed once. This chain links TRBV6-1 with TRBJ1-2; possible D gene TRBD1, 6 bases. This CDR3 has 20 residues. Germline V CDR1 and CDR2: MNHNS, SASEGT. V lost 3 bases and J 0 bases, leaving 26 bases between the germline ends. The CDR3 loop reads CASSDTHRTDNPATNYGYTF. The CDR3, as DNA: TGTGCCAGCAGTGACACTCATAGGACAGACAATCCCGCAACTAACTATGGCTACACCTTC.

This clone was recorded once. The chain links TRBV2 to TRBJ2-1; 11 bases are a match to TRBD2. The CDR3 is 14 amino acids. J was trimmed by 3 bases and V by 8 bases; bases with no gene match: 3. Looked up from germline, CDR1 is SNHLY and CDR2 is FYNNEI. Here the CDR3 DNA reads TGTGCCAGCGCCGGGACTAGCGGCTACAATGAGCAGTTCTTC. As protein: CASAGTSGYNEQFF. Together with reference TRBV2 and TRBJ2-1, the CDR3 gives the full variable domain: EPEVTQTPSHQVTQMGQEVILRCVPISNHLYFYWYRQILGQKVEFLVSFYNNEISEKSEIFDDQFSVERPDGSNFTLKIRSTKLEDSAMYFCASAGTSGYNEQFFGPGTRLTVL.

This sequence joins TRBV5-4 and TRBJ2-7, with 8 bases aligning to TRBD2. There are 14 residues in the CDR3. Germline V gene data show CDR1 as SGHNT and CDR2 as YYREEE (reference sequence). Losses at the gene ends were 2 bases for V and 5 bases for J; bases not matched to a gene: 6. The CDR3 region is CASSLSGTRDEQYF. The CDR3 DNA reads TGTGCCAGCAGCTTATCCGGGACTAGGGACGAGCAGTACTTC.

This rearrangement joins TRBV27 to TRBJ2-5; TRBD1 might be the D (6 bases). The V gene lost 0 bases and the J gene lost 1 base, with 9 bases spanning the gap. From germline, CDR1 is MNHEY and CDR2 SMNVEV (reference sequence). The CDR3 has 15 residues. This CDR3 reads CASSLSGGTQETQYF. CDR3 DNA sequence: TGTGCCAGCAGTTTATCAGGGGGAACCCAAGAGACCCAGTACTTC.

The chain combines TRBV2 with TRBJ2-7; D perhaps matches TRBD2 (5 bases). The CDR3 loop spans 20 amino acids. Germline V gene sequence: CDR1 SNHLY, CDR2 FYNNEI. Trimming removed 2 bases from V and 0 bases from J, with 26 bases in between. The CDR3 nucleotides are TGTGCCAGCAGTGAAATCGGCCGAGATATGGCTAGCCCCCTCTCCTACGAGCAGTACTTC. Amino acids: CASSEIGRDMASPLSYEQYF.

The gene calls are TRBV4-1 and TRBJ2-7; a weak D match, TRBD2 (6 bases). The CDR3 consists of 16 residues. The germline CDR1 and CDR2 sequences are MGHRA and YSYEKL. Trimming shortened V by 3 bases and J by 0 bases, and 15 bases separated the two germline ends. The CDR3 DNA follows: TGCGCCAGCAGCCACCAAGGTCGGGACTCCTCCTACGAGCAGTACTTC. This encodes CASSHQGRDSSYEQYF.

For this clone: Distinct nucleotide sequences in the sample also encode this CDR3. The V and J genes are TRBV5-6 and TRBJ1-1; no reliable D call. CDR1 is SGHDT and CDR2 is YYEEEE in the germline V gene. The germline V and J ends were trimmed by 5 bases and 2 bases, with 10 bases remaining between them. There are 13 residues in the CDR3. CDR3 sequence (DNA): TGTGCCAGCAGAGCCGGGCTAAACACTGAAGCTTTCTTT. It is translated as CASRAGLNTEAFF.